What follows is one T cell receptor beta chain and its context. The target of this receptor is not known. The input lacks base qualities; no much larger clone sits a single base away. This sample was included in a study of OX40 agonist ivuxolimab in advanced cancers. Background for the entire study: Ivuxolimab was an agonistic, fully human IgG2 monoclonal antibody directed against OX40 (CD134), a costimulatory receptor. Intravenous ivuxolimab was administered to patients every 2 weeks at six dose levels: 0.01, 0.1, 0.3, 1.5, 3 and 10 mg/kg. Of the approximately 54 patients in dose escalation, about 19 had hepatocellular carcinoma, some 15 had melanoma, 9 had renal cell carcinoma and 9 had head and neck cancer. A male proportion of roughly 80% and a mean age of roughly 58 years, ranging from 23 to 79, were recorded for the dose-escalation cohort. Patients were allowed to have had prior anti-PD-1, anti-PD-L1 or anti-CTLA-4 therapy, and roughly two fifths of the dose-escalation patients had been treated with checkpoint inhibitors. Partial responses occurred in three dose-escalation patients, of whom one had hepatocellular carcinoma and two had cutaneous melanoma. The point of sequencing TCRbeta in the periphery was to test whether ivuxolimab changed TCR sequence diversity and drove clonal T-cell expansion. The paper describes the monotherapy dose-escalation part (N ≈ 50 patients) of the phase I trial of ivuxolimab.

Genomic DNA was extracted from sorted cells for sequencing of the TCRbeta CDR3 region. The immunoSEQ Assay was used for sequencing of TCRbeta CDR3 regions. Held by TCRdb, this immuneACCESS table contains in-frame sequences only and omits some clones. Under half of the omission traces to an unresolved V gene where checked; the cause of the rest is unknown. Here the sample has tens of thousands of clones; roughly four fifths occur a single time. Of the sample, roughly 4% is held by the ten largest clones. V lost 6 bases and J lost 2 bases; the stretch between them is 15 bases long. Reading the germline V gene gives CDR1 MNHNS and CDR2 SASEGT. Measured from the cysteine to the phenylalanine, the CDR3 is 15 residues long. CDR3 DNA is the only sequence kept; it has 45 bases, read in frame from the first base. On the study overall, not on this receptor specifically: At doses of 0.1 to 3.0 mg/kg, clonal expansion of both CD4+ and CD8+ T cells in blood was seen between baseline and week 6. Partial responders in the 0.1-3.0 mg/kg groups had among the lowest normalized peripheral clonal expansion, especially among CD8+ T cells. On average, CD8+ T cells showed more expanded clones than CD4+ T cells after ivuxolimab. The antigen specificity of the clonally expanded peripheral T cells was not determined. Low levels of normalized T-cell clonal expansion were also seen in some patients who did not respond.

Patients with a history of autoimmune disease or receiving systemic immunosuppression were excluded from the trial. Peripheral blood for TCR sequencing was drawn from every dose cohort at baseline, at cycle 4 day 1 and at cycle 7 day 1. Samples came from an open-label, multicenter, first-in-human phase I dose-escalation trial of ivuxolimab. Adults with locally advanced or metastatic head and neck squamous cell, hepatocellular, melanoma or renal cell carcinoma were enrolled in the trial. CD4+ and CD8+ T cells were sorted separately from peripheral blood before TCR sequencing. This TCR was sampled from an adult with an advanced solid tumor such as melanoma, head and neck, liver or kidney cancer. This sequence uses TRBV6-1 and TRBJ2-3; TRBD2 might be the D gene, on 5 matching bases. The source material was CD4+ or CD8+ T cells sorted from blood, sampled in a trial of the OX40 agonist ivuxolimab. CDR3 reads: CASSHPGSYTDTQYF. The nucleotide sequence reads TGTGCCAGCAGCCACCCGGGGTCTTACACAGATACGCAGTATTTT.